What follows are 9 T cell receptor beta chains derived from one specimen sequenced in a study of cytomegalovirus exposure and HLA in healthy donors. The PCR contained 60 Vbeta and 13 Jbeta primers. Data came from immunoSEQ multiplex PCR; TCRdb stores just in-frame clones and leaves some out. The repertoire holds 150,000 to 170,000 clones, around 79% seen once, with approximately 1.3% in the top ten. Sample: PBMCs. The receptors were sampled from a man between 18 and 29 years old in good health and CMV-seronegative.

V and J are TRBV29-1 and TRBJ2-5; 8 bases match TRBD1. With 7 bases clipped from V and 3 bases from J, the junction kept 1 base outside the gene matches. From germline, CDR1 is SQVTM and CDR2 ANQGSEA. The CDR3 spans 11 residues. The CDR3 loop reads CSEGQEETQYF. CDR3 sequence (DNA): TGCAGCGAGGGACAGGAAGAGACCCAGTACTTC.

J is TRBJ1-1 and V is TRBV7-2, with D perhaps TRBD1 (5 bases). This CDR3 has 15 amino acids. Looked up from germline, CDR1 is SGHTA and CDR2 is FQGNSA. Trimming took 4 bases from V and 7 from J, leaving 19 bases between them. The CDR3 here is CASSSSQPGLGEAFF. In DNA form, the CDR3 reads TGTGCCAGCAGCTCCAGCCAGCCAGGGCTCGGTGAAGCTTTCTTT.

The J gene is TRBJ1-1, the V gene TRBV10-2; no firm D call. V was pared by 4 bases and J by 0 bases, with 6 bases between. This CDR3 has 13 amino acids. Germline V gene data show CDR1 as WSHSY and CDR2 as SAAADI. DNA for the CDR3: TGCGCCAGCAGTGTGCAGGTGAACACTGAAGCTTTCTTT. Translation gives CASSVQVNTEAFF.

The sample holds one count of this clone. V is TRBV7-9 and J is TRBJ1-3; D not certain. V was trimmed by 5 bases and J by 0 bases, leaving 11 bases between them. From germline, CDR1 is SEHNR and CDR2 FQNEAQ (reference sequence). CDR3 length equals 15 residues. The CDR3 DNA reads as TGTGCCAGCAGCCGAAGGGAGAGCTCTGGAAACACCATATATTTT. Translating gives CASSRRESSGNTIYF.

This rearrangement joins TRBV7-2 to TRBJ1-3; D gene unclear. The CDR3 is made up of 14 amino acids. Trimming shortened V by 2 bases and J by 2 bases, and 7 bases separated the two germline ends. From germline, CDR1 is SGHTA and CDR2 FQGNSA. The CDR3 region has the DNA TGTGCCAGCAGCTTATTCGGGGCTGGAAACACCATATATTTT. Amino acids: CASSLFGAGNTIYF.

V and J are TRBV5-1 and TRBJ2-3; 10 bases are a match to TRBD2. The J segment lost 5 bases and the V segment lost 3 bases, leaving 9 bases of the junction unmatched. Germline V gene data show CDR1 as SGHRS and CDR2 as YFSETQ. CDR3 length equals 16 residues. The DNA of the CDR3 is TGCGCCAGCAGCTACCGGGACGTAGCGGGGGGAGATACGCAGTATTTT. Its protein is CASSYRDVAGGDTQYF.

CDR3 coding DNA: TGTGCCAGCAGGACAGGGGAAGGAAACACCATATATTTT. This gives the protein CASRTGEGNTIYF. The chain has TRBV28 and TRBJ1-3; 8 nucleotides agree with TRBD1. CDR1 and CDR2 from the germline V gene are MDHEN and SYDVKM. The CDR3 runs 13 residues. V lost 6 bases to trimming and J lost 4 bases; unmatched junction nucleotides: 2.

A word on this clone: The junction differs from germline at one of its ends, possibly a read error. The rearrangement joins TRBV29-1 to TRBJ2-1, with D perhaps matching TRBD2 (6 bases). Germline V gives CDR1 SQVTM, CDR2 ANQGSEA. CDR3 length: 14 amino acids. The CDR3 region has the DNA TGCAGCGTTGAACCGCGGACTACTTCCGTAGAGCCGTTCTTC. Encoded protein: CSVEPRTTSVEPFF.

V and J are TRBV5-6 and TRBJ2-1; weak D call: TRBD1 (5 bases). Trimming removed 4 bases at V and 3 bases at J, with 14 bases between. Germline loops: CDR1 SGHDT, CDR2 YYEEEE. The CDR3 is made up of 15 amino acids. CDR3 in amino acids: CASSGNGQGYNEQFF. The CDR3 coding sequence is TGTGCCAGCAGCGGGAATGGGCAGGGCTACAATGAGCAGTTCTTC.